The 23 T cell receptor beta chains reported below all come from one sample, sequenced in a study of cytomegalovirus exposure and HLA in healthy donors. Both 60 Vbeta primers and 13 Jbeta primers went into the PCR. Clones were read by immunoSEQ multiplex PCR, and TCRdb kept only the in-frame ones, dropping some. The sample lists around 100,000 clones, around 82% occurring once. The sequenced sample consisted of PBMCs. The receptors were gathered from a woman aged 18-29 years in good health and CMV-seropositive.

The rearrangement links TRBV2 to TRBJ2-7; 7 bases map to TRBD1. The CDR3 spans 16 residues. Germline V lookup: CDR1 SNHLY, CDR2 FYNNEI. V shed 5 bases and J 3 bases; nucleotides not matched to a gene: 13. CDR3 sequence (DNA): TGTGCCAGCAGTTCGCGAGGGACAGAATCGGTCTACGAGCAGTACTTC. Residues: CASSSRGTESVYEQYF. Looking up the rest from reference TRBV2 and TRBJ2-7 gives the full variable domain: EPEVTQTPSHQVTQMGQEVILRCVPISNHLYFYWYRQILGQKVEFLVSFYNNEISEKSEIFDDQFSVERPDGSNFTLKIRSTKLEDSAMYFCASSSRGTESVYEQYFGPGTRLTVT.

This clone was counted a few times. The CDR3 protein is CASKGAGSDGYTF. In DNA, the CDR3 is TGCGCCAGCAAGGGGGCAGGAAGCGATGGCTACACCTTC. The chain recombines TRBV4-1 with TRBJ1-2, with 7 bases identical to TRBD1. The CDR3 totals 13 residues. V was clipped by 7 bases and J by 6 bases; unmatched bases: 8. CDR1 is MGHRA and CDR2 is YSYEKL in the germline V gene.

This clone showed up just once. The chain combines TRBV6-5 with TRBJ2-3; D remains unclear. Germline V gene data show CDR1 as MNHEY and CDR2 as SVGAGI. The CDR3 has 15 residues. The ends were cut back, 2 bases at V and 4 bases at J, with 13 bases in the middle. The CDR3: CASSYARWSADTQYF. DNA for the CDR3: TGTGCCAGCAGTTACGCTCGTTGGAGCGCAGATACGCAGTATTTT.

The chain is built from TRBV11-2 and TRBJ2-7, with D perhaps matching TRBD2 (6 bases). Germline V CDR1 and CDR2: SGHAT, FQNNGV. V was cut by 3 bases and J by 3 bases, with 6 bases left in between. This CDR3 has 12 amino acids. The CDR3 DNA sequence: TGTGCCAGCAGCTTGACTAGCTACGAGCAGTACTTC. Encoded protein: CASSLTSYEQYF.

This chain joins TRBV21-1 and TRBJ2-5; the table's D call of TRBD1 was not tested on the DNA. TRBV21-1 counts as a pseudogene. The CDR3 runs to 15 residues. The CDR3 loop reads CASSIRVPRAETQYF. The CDR3 nucleotides are TGTGCCAGCAGCATTAGAGTCCCCAGGGCAGAGACCCAGTACTTC.

The chain employs TRBV7-9 and TRBJ2-5; perhaps TRBD1 as D (6 bases). The last part of the DNA fits TRBJ2-7 better; the J call may be wrong. This CDR3 has 13 residues. Germline lookup yields CDR1 SEHNR and CDR2 FQNEAQ (reference sequence). The CDR3 sequence: CASRGQESYEQYF. CDR3 DNA: TGTGCCAGCAGGGGACAAGAGTCCTACGAGCAGTACTTC.

The chain employs TRBV28 and TRBJ2-2; maybe TRBD2 (5 bases). CDR3 length: 16 residues. The ends were cut back, 3 bases at V and 7 bases at J, with 18 bases in the middle. Looked up from germline, CDR1 is MDHEN and CDR2 is SYDVKM. In DNA, the CDR3 is TGTGCCAGCAGTTTTGGCCCCATGGAGGCGGTCGGGGAGCTGTTTTTT. Its translation is CASSFGPMEAVGELFF.

This sequence joins TRBV13 and TRBJ2-7; D is possibly TRBD1 (6 bases). Looked up from germline, CDR1 is PRHDT and CDR2 is FYEKMQ (reference sequence). V was pared by 5 bases and J by 1 base, with 15 bases between. This CDR3 comprises 15 residues. The CDR3 DNA is TGTGCCAGCAGCACCCGCCGGGACACTTCCTACGAGCAGTACTTC. It specifies CASSTRRDTSYEQYF.

V and J are TRBV29-1 and TRBJ1-5; 9 bases align to TRBD1. V lost 6 bases to trimming and J lost 5 bases; unmatched junction nucleotides: 5. This CDR3 has 13 residues. Germline-derived CDR1 and CDR2 are SQVTM and ANQGSEA. DNA of the CDR3: TGCAGCGTCCAAACAGGGGGCGATCAGCCCCAGCATTTT. Translated: CSVQTGGDQPQHF.

In this sample, this clone turned up once. The chain recombines TRBV30 with TRBJ2-7; 7 nucleotides agree with TRBD1. Germline CDR1 reads GTSNPN; CDR2 reads SVGIG (reference sequence). V gave up 3 bases and J gave up 6 bases; unmatched junction bases: 2. CDR3 length: 11 residues. CDR3 sequence (DNA): TGTGCCTGGAGGGGACAGACCGAGCAGTACTTC. Its translation is CAWRGQTEQYF.

The chain couples TRBV19 to TRBJ2-2; possible D gene TRBD1, 5 bases. The length of the CDR3 is 14 residues. V was clipped by 4 bases and J by 5 bases, with 11 bases between them. CDR1 LNHDA and CDR2 SQIVND come from the germline V gene (reference sequence). The CDR3 spells CASSTFKGTGELFF. CDR3 coding DNA: TGTGCCAGTAGTACCTTCAAGGGGACCGGGGAGCTGTTTTTT.

The rearrangement uses TRBV7-3 and TRBJ2-1; weak D call: TRBD1 (5 bases). The CDR3 consists of 14 residues. Germline V gives CDR1 SGHTA, CDR2 FQGTGA. Trimming pared 5 bases from V and 5 bases from J, leaving 13 bases between. CDR3 protein: CASSLGAENNEQFF. As DNA, the CDR3 is TGTGCCAGCAGCCTAGGGGCAGAAAACAATGAGCAGTTCTTC.

The chain couples TRBV30 to TRBJ2-4; D might be TRBD2 (6 bases). Germline V gene sequence: CDR1 GTSNPN, CDR2 SVGIG (reference sequence). This CDR3 contains 12 residues. Trimming stripped 1 base from V and 8 bases from J, with 9 bases between. CDR3 DNA: TGTGCCTGGAGTGCGACTAGTTACATTCAGTACTTC. Encoded protein: CAWSATSYIQYF.

J is TRBJ2-1 and V is TRBV2; D uncertain. The CDR3 is 13 residues long. Trimming took off 4 bases at V and 9 bases at J, with 13 bases between the two ends. CDR1 is SNHLY and CDR2 is FYNNEI in the germline V gene. CDR3 sequence reads: CASSGLRSGEQFF. DNA for the CDR3: TGTGCCAGCAGTGGATTACGTTCGGGTGAGCAGTTCTTC. The complete variable domain, with remaining parts taken from reference TRBV2 and TRBJ2-1, reads EPEVTQTPSHQVTQMGQEVILRCVPISNHLYFYWYRQILGQKVEFLVSFYNNEISEKSEIFDDQFSVERPDGSNFTLKIRSTKLEDSAMYFCASSGLRSGEQFFGPGTRLTVL.

The genes are TRBV11-2 and TRBJ2-7, with 7 bases aligning to TRBD1. Germline V CDR1 and CDR2: SGHAT, FQNNGV. This CDR3 is built from 15 residues. J lost 0 bases, V lost 5 bases, and 7 bases had no gene match. The CDR3 loop reads CASSPTGTDSYEQYF. CDR3 coding DNA: TGTGCCAGCAGCCCTACCGGGACAGACTCCTACGAGCAGTACTTC.

This clone showed up just once. The rearrangement joins TRBV6-1 to TRBJ2-6; D remains ambiguous. Germline CDR1 and CDR2: MNHNS and SASEGT. This CDR3 has 15 residues. Trimming shortened V by 7 bases and J by 0 bases, and 10 bases separated the two germline ends. Here the CDR3 reads CASTSSGSGANVLTF. The CDR3 region has the DNA TGTGCCAGCACGTCCTCAGGCTCTGGGGCCAACGTCCTGACTTTC.

For this clone: Other DNA sequences from this sample encode an identical CDR3 as well. This chain connects TRBV2 to TRBJ2-7; possibly TRBD2 for D (6 bases). The ends were cut back, 3 bases at V and 7 bases at J, with 7 bases in the middle. In germline, CDR1 is SNHLY, CDR2 FYNNEI. CDR3 size: 11 residues. CDR3 loop: CASSEGGEQYF. In nucleotides, the CDR3 is TGTGCCAGCAGTGAGGGGGGTGAGCAGTACTTC.

V usage is TRBV18 and J usage is TRBJ1-1, with D maybe TRBD1 (6 bases). The ends were cut back, 0 bases at V and 2 bases at J, with 7 bases in the middle. Germline values: CDR1 KGHSH, CDR2 LQKENI. The CDR3 runs to 14 residues. The CDR3 DNA reads as TGTGCCAGCTCACCACCAGGGGGAAACACTGAAGCTTTCTTT. Translation: CASSPPGGNTEAFF.

This clone rates as medium-sized. The CDR3 here is CASSDDRVEQYF. CDR3 bases: TGCGCCAGCAGTGATGACCGGGTGGAGCAGTACTTC. The chain links TRBV10-1 to TRBJ2-7; D remains unclear. Per the germline V gene, CDR1 is WNHNN and CDR2 is SYGVQD (reference sequence). V shed 3 bases and J shed 7 bases, with 10 bases lying between them. This CDR3 has 12 residues.

This clone was detected only once. The chain combines TRBV5-1 with TRBJ2-7, with TRBD2 as a possible D gene (6 bases). The germline V gene encodes CDR1 SGHRS and CDR2 YFSETQ. The CDR3 sequence is 12 residues long. V was shortened by 4 bases and J by 7 bases, with 12 bases between the two germline ends. This chain's CDR3 is CASSPVGGEQYF. Written as DNA, the CDR3 is TGCGCCAGCAGCCCGGTGGGGGGAGAGCAGTACTTC.

This clone was counted only a few times. The V gene is TRBV20-1, the J gene TRBJ1-5; perhaps TRBD1 as D (5 bases). Trimming took off 6 bases at V and 8 bases at J, with 11 bases between the two ends. The CDR3 length is 11 residues. Germline CDR1 and CDR2: DFQATT and SNEGSKA (reference sequence). CDR3 sequence: CSAGGTEPQHF. The CDR3 DNA is TGCAGTGCGGGGGGAACGGAGCCCCAGCATTTT.

CDR3 residues: CASSLPFETQYF. The CDR3 DNA follows: TGTGCCAGCAGCTTACCCTTCGAGACCCAGTACTTC. This sequence joins TRBV7-9 and TRBJ2-5; D is uncertain. V was trimmed by 2 bases and J by 5 bases, leaving 6 bases between them. Germline V gene sequence: CDR1 SEHNR, CDR2 FQNEAQ (reference sequence). The CDR3 extends over 12 amino acids.

This clone was seen a few times. The chain employs TRBV6-5 and TRBJ1-3; D uncertain. The V gene lost 0 bases and the J gene lost 0 bases, with 6 bases spanning the gap. Germline CDR1 MNHEY, CDR2 SVGAGI. The length of the CDR3 is 15 residues. In nucleotides, the CDR3 is TGTGCCAGCAGTTACTCGGTCAGCTCTGGAAACACCATATATTTT. Protein product: CASSYSVSSGNTIYF.